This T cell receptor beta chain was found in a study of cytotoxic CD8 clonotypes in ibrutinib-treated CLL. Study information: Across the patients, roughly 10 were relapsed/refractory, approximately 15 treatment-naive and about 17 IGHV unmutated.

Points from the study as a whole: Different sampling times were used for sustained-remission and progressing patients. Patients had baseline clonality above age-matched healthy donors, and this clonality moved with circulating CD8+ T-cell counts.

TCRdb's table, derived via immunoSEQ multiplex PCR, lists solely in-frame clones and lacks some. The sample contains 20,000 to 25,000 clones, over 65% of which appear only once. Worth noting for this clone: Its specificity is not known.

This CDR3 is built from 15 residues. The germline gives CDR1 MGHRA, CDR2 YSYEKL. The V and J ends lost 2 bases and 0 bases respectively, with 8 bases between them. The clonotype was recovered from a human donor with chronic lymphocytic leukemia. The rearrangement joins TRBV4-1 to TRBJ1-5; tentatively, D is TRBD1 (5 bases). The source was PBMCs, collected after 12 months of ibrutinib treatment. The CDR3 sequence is CASSQQTGSNQPQHF. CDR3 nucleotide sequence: TGCGCCAGCAGCCAACAAACAGGTAGCAATCAGCCCCAGCATTTT.